This T cell receptor (beta chain) was found in a study of cytomegalovirus exposure and HLA in healthy donors. PCR employed 60 Vbeta and 13 Jbeta primers. This table comes from immunoSEQ multiplex PCR, and its TCRdb copy is limited to in-frame clones, with some not included. Here the sample spans around 150,000 clones, 65% to 80% being singletons. The CDR3 contains 11 residues. Germline V gene lookup returns CDR1 SEHNR and CDR2 FQNEAQ (reference sequence). Trimming cost V 4 bases and J 5 bases, with 5 bases left between them. A few counts support this clone. The sample holds other DNA sequences that translate to the same CDR3.

Sequencing was carried out using PBMCs. The TCR comes from a woman aged 45-65 years in good health and CMV-seropositive. The chain is built from TRBV7-9 and TRBJ1-1; no firm D call. CDR3: CASSSGTEAFF. In DNA form, the CDR3 reads TGTGCCAGCAGCTCCGGGACTGAAGCTTTCTTT.